The next 31 T cell receptor beta chains were all read from a single sample in a study of T cell changes during pregnancy in multiple sclerosis. The repertoire was sequenced with immunoSEQ multiplex PCR; TCRdb's copy has only in-frame clones and lacks some. The data show around 63,000 clones, around 91% seen once. Sequencing used peripheral blood, obtained in the third trimester of pregnancy. The receptors were sampled from a female donor in good health, enrolled as a control in a pregnancy study.

V gene TRBV18 combines with J gene TRBJ1-4; perhaps TRBD1 as D (5 bases). This CDR3 region has 11 residues. Germline assignment: CDR1 KGHSH and CDR2 LQKENI. The germline V and J ends were trimmed by 6 bases and 16 bases, with 15 bases remaining between them. CDR3 sequence: CASSSIDSTFF. Here the CDR3 DNA reads TGTGCCAGCTCTTCGATCGACAGTACGTTTTTT.

The chain is built from TRBV19 and TRBJ1-5; 9 positions match TRBD1. Trimming at V came to 4 bases and at J to 6 bases, leaving 7 bases not matched to a gene. The germline gives CDR1 LNHDA, CDR2 SQIVND (reference sequence). The CDR3 is 15 amino acids. CDR3 coding DNA: TGTGCCAGTAGTACCGGGACAGGGCGTTTTCAGCCCCAGCATTTT. Its translation: CASSTGTGRFQPQHF.

The chain employs TRBV18 and TRBJ1-5; D gene unclear. The length of the CDR3 is 16 residues. Trimming removed 3 bases from V and 4 bases from J, with 16 bases in between. Germline values: CDR1 KGHSH, CDR2 LQKENI. CDR3 in DNA: TGTGCCAGCTCACCCCTCGGGAACGTGGGGAATCAGCCCCAGCATTTT. This encodes CASSPLGNVGNQPQHF.

V gene TRBV11-3 combines with J gene TRBJ2-7; 8 bases align to TRBD1. V was pared by 6 bases and J by 2 bases, with 6 bases of the junction left unmatched. The length of the CDR3 is 14 residues. The germline gives CDR1 SGHNT, CDR2 YENEEA. CDR3 sequence: CASSPGTGAYEQYF. CDR3 bases: TGTGCCAGCAGTCCCGGGACAGGAGCCTACGAGCAGTACTTC.

J is TRBJ1-2 and V is TRBV7-9; no clear D gene. CDR3 length: 13 residues. V dropped 1 base and J dropped 4 bases, with 7 bases sitting between them. The germline CDR1 and CDR2 sequences are SEHNR and FQNEAQ (reference sequence). Here the CDR3 DNA reads TGTGCCAGCAGCTTAGAGTCGGGCTATGGCTACACCTTC. Protein: CASSLESGYGYTF. The full variable domain, in which reference TRBV7-9 and TRBJ1-2 provide the parts outside the CDR3, is DTGVSQNPRHKITKRGQNVTFRCDPISEHNRLYWYRQTLGQGPEFLTYFQNEAQLEKSRLLSDRFSAERPKGSFSTLEIQRTEQGDSAMYLCASSLESGYGYTFGSGTRLTVV.

With regard to this clone: Different DNA sequences within this sample yield the same CDR3. The chain uses TRBV2 and TRBJ2-4; 9 bases line up with TRBD1. J was trimmed by 8 bases and V by 6 bases; bases with no gene match: 2. The CDR3 extends over 12 amino acids. CDR1 and CDR2 (germline): SNHLY, FYNNEI. The CDR3 DNA reads as TGTGCCAGCAGCGACAGGGGGGACATTCAGTACTTC. It codes for CASSDRGDIQYF. The full variable domain, completed using reference TRBV2 and TRBJ2-4, is EPEVTQTPSHQVTQMGQEVILRCVPISNHLYFYWYRQILGQKVEFLVSFYNNEISEKSEIFDDQFSVERPDGSNFTLKIRSTKLEDSAMYFCASSDRGDIQYFGAGTRLSVL.

The rearrangement links TRBV4-1 to TRBJ1-5; no reliable D call. V was cut by 4 bases and J by 2 bases, with 6 bases left in between. Germline V lookup: CDR1 MGHRA, CDR2 YSYEKL. The CDR3 has 13 amino acids. The CDR3 sequence is CASSPRRNQPQHF. The CDR3 DNA is TGCGCCAGCAGCCCGCGGCGCAATCAGCCCCAGCATTTT.

The CDR3 is CASSPRDRENLYTF. CDR3 nucleotide sequence: TGTGCCAGTAGTCCTAGGGACAGGGAAAACTTGTACACCTTC. The V call is TRBV19, the J call TRBJ1-2; 9 bases map to TRBD1. The CDR3 spans 14 residues. Germline V CDR1 and CDR2: LNHDA, SQIVND (reference sequence). With V trimmed by 5 bases and J by 11 bases, 12 bases remained unmatched.

The gene calls are TRBV7-3 and TRBJ2-7; no reliable D call. There are 13 residues in the CDR3. V was trimmed by 5 bases and J by 3 bases, leaving 11 bases between them. From germline, CDR1 is SGHTA and CDR2 FQGTGA. CDR3 residues: CASSPGQVYEQYF. In DNA, the CDR3 is TGTGCCAGCAGCCCAGGCCAAGTCTACGAGCAGTACTTC.

This rearrangement joins TRBV6-1 to TRBJ1-5, with D possibly TRBD1 on 6 matching bases. The CDR3 extends over 15 amino acids. V lost 6 bases to trimming and J lost 0 bases, with 12 bases between them. Germline V gene data show CDR1 as MNHNS and CDR2 as SASEGT. This CDR3 is CASREQGNSNQPQHF. Here the CDR3 DNA reads TGTGCCAGCAGGGAACAGGGAAATAGCAATCAGCCCCAGCATTTT.

The genes are TRBV10-1 and TRBJ2-3, with TRBD2 matching over 13 bases. Germline loops: CDR1 WNHNN, CDR2 SYGVQD (reference sequence). The CDR3 consists of 16 residues. V lost 4 bases and J lost 6; bases outside the gene matches: 7. In DNA, the CDR3 is TGCGCCAGCAGTGGGGGACTAGCGGGGCCCAGGGATACGCAGTATTTT. Protein: CASSGGLAGPRDTQYF.

The chain links TRBV19 to TRBJ2-2; D gene unclear. CDR1 is LNHDA and CDR2 is SQIVND in the germline V gene (reference sequence). The CDR3 is made up of 15 amino acids. The ends were cut back, 4 bases at V and 0 bases at J, with 9 bases in the middle. The CDR3 bases are TGTGCCAGTAGTACCCGACAATCGAACACCGGGGAGCTGTTTTTT. Encoded protein: CASSTRQSNTGELFF. Full variable domain (outside the CDR3, taken from reference TRBV19 and TRBJ2-2): DGGITQSPKYLFRKEGQNVTLSCEQNLNHDAMYWYRQDPGQGLRLIYYSQIVNDFQKGDIAEGYSVSREKKESFPLTVTSAQKNPTAFYLCASSTRQSNTGELFFGEGSRLTVL.

The chain links TRBV18 to TRBJ2-3, with TRBD1 identical over 9 bases. Trimming took 3 bases from V and 1 from J; bases not matched to a gene: 2. From germline, CDR1 is KGHSH and CDR2 LQKENI. The CDR3 loop spans 15 amino acids. CDR3 amino acids: CASSPRTGGTDTQYF. CDR3 coding DNA: TGTGCCAGCTCACCGCGGACAGGGGGCACAGATACGCAGTATTTT.

The genes are TRBV11-2 and TRBJ2-4, with D maybe TRBD2 (6 bases). Between the trimmed V and J ends, which lost 0 bases and 9 bases, there was a span of 15 bases. The CDR3 has 15 amino acids. The germline CDR1 and CDR2 sequences are SGHAT and FQNNGV. In nucleotides, the CDR3 is TGTGCCAGCAGCTTAGAATACGGGAGTGGATCCATTCAGTACTTC. Its translation: CASSLEYGSGSIQYF.

This sequence joins TRBV7-9 and TRBJ1-1, with 9 bases fitting TRBD1. The length of the CDR3 is 14 residues. Germline values: CDR1 SEHNR, CDR2 FQNEAQ (reference sequence). Losses at the gene ends were 4 bases for V and 3 bases for J; bases not matched to a gene: 3. CDR3 bases: TGTGCCAGCAGCTCAAGACAGGGGGACACTGAAGCTTTCTTT. It yields the protein CASSSRQGDTEAFF.

This clone is a singleton in its sample. Here the CDR3 reads CASSEGQYEQYF. CDR3 in DNA: TGTGCCAGCAGTGAAGGACAGTACGAGCAGTACTTC. The chain combines TRBV6-1 with TRBJ2-7; perhaps TRBD1 as D (5 bases). The V end lost 1 base, the J end lost 4 bases, and 5 bases lay between the germline ends. There are 12 residues in the CDR3. Germline V gene data show CDR1 as MNHNS and CDR2 as SASEGT.

This clone was detected only once. The chain uses TRBV7-6 and TRBJ2-3; the match to TRBD2 covers 11 bases. Trimming removed 5 bases from V and 3 bases from J; junction bases left unmatched: 4. The length of the CDR3 is 15 residues. The germline V gene has CDR1 SGHVS and CDR2 FNYEAQ. CDR3 DNA sequence: TGTGCCAGCAGCCACCGACTAGCGGGAACAGATACGCAGTATTTT. Amino acids: CASSHRLAGTDTQYF.

This clone is medium-sized by share. This chain connects TRBV6-1 to TRBJ2-7; the match to TRBD1 covers 9 bases. J gave up 0 bases and V 3 bases, and 3 bases lay outside the gene matches. The CDR3 contains 15 residues. CDR1 is MNHNS, CDR2 SASEGT, per germline. CDR3 coding DNA: TGTGCCAGCAGTGAGGGGACAGGGAGCTCCTACGAGCAGTACTTC. This codes for CASSEGTGSSYEQYF.

This chain links TRBV30 with TRBJ1-2; D is undetermined. This CDR3 comprises 11 residues. CDR1 and CDR2 from the germline V gene are GTSNPN and SVGIG (reference sequence). V was cut by 4 bases and J by 7 bases, with 10 bases left in between. The CDR3 region has the DNA TGTGCCTGGAACAGTTTGGGTGGCTACACCTTC. Its translation is CAWNSLGGYTF.

This sequence joins TRBV5-6 and TRBJ1-1, with D unresolved. CDR1 SGHDT and CDR2 YYEEEE come from the germline V gene. The CDR3 contains 13 residues. V lost 1 base and J 4 bases, leaving 8 bases between the germline ends. The CDR3 nucleotides read TGTGCCAGCAGCTTGTGGGCGGGCACTGAAGCTTTCTTT. This gives the protein CASSLWAGTEAFF.

This rearrangement joins TRBV19 to TRBJ1-1; D is ambiguous. CDR3 length: 12 residues. V lost 6 bases, J lost 11 bases, and 16 bases lay in between. Germline-derived CDR1 and CDR2 are LNHDA and SQIVND (reference sequence). The DNA for the CDR3 is TGTGCCAGTAGGCCACGACACTCAGAGGCTTTCTTT. This sequence encodes CASRPRHSEAFF.

V usage is TRBV6-1 and J usage is TRBJ1-4; D may be TRBD1 (6 bases). The germline V gene encodes CDR1 MNHNS and CDR2 SASEGT. Trimming cost V 5 bases and J 1 base, with 11 bases left between them. This CDR3 region has 15 residues. CDR3 sequence (DNA): TGTGCCAGCAGTTCAGGGGTTGGAACTAATGAAAAACTGTTTTTT. Protein product: CASSSGVGTNEKLFF.

This chain joins TRBV27 and TRBJ2-1; 13 positions agree with TRBD2. The V gene's germline CDR1 is MNHEY and CDR2 SMNVEV (reference sequence). The CDR3 covers 16 residues. Trimming removed 3 bases from V and 9 bases from J; junction bases left unmatched: 8. CDR3 region: CASSFLLAGGPGEQFF. The CDR3 DNA reads as TGTGCCAGCAGTTTCCTACTAGCGGGAGGGCCCGGTGAGCAGTTCTTC.

The CDR3 sequence: CASPLASGGTQYF. In nucleotides, the CDR3 is TGTGCCAGCCCATTGGCTAGCGGGGGGACCCAGTACTTC. The rearrangement links TRBV2 to TRBJ2-5; TRBD2 matches 10 bases. CDR1 and CDR2 (germline): SNHLY, FYNNEI. The CDR3 has 13 residues. The V and J ends lost 8 bases and 7 bases, in that order; junction bases with no gene match: 7.

This chain joins TRBV18 and TRBJ2-7, with 9 bases lining up with TRBD2. Germline trimming cut 3 bases from V and 4 bases from J; bases unmatched to any gene: 13. The CDR3 spans 17 residues. Germline assignment: CDR1 KGHSH and CDR2 LQKENI. The CDR3 loop is CASSPPGTSPVLYEQYF. DNA of the CDR3: TGTGCCAGCTCACCCCCCGGGACTAGCCCCGTTTTGTACGAGCAGTACTTC.

The CDR3 sequence is CASKGRGQREQYF. As DNA, the CDR3 is TGTGCCAGCAAAGGCAGGGGGCAGCGCGAGCAGTACTTC. The chain links TRBV2 to TRBJ2-7, with 8 bases fitting TRBD1. The CDR3 is 13 residues long. Looked up from germline, CDR1 is SNHLY and CDR2 is FYNNEI. With V trimmed by 7 bases and J by 6 bases, 8 bases remained unmatched.

The chain employs TRBV4-1 and TRBJ1-1; D is unresolved. The germline V and J ends were trimmed by 1 base and 1 base, with 10 bases remaining between them. The CDR3 is 15 amino acids. Germline V gene lookup returns CDR1 MGHRA and CDR2 YSYEKL. Here the CDR3 reads CASSQGGGGNTEAFF. The CDR3 DNA reads as TGCGCCAGCAGCCAAGGGGGAGGAGGGAACACTGAAGCTTTCTTT.

CDR3 coding DNA: TGTGCCAGCAGTTCAGGGGACAGGAAAGCTTTCTTT. It yields the protein CASSSGDRKAFF. The V gene is TRBV28, the J gene TRBJ1-1; 8 bases are a match to TRBD1. Looked up from germline, CDR1 is MDHEN and CDR2 is SYDVKM. CDR3 length: 12 amino acids. Trimming cost V 4 bases and J 9 bases; bases outside gene matches: 4.

The J gene is TRBJ1-6, the V gene TRBV5-4; a weak D match, TRBD1 (6 bases). The V end was cut by 5 bases, the J end by 7 bases, with 13 bases between. The germline V gene encodes CDR1 SGHNT and CDR2 YYREEE (reference sequence). The CDR3 has 14 amino acids. The CDR3 spells CASRGGQYNSPLHF. In DNA, the CDR3 is TGTGCCAGCAGGGGTGGACAGTACAATTCACCCCTCCACTTT.

The chain recombines TRBV28 with TRBJ2-3, with a possible D match to TRBD2 (6 bases). V gave up 7 bases and J gave up 0 bases, with 11 bases separating them. Per the germline V gene, CDR1 is MDHEN and CDR2 is SYDVKM. The CDR3 is made up of 14 amino acids. CDR3: CASIVGGSTDTQYF. For the CDR3, the DNA is TGTGCCAGCATTGTGGGAGGAAGCACAGATACGCAGTATTTT.

The rearrangement uses TRBV11-2 and TRBJ2-7; 8 bases align to TRBD2. CDR1 and CDR2 from the germline V gene are SGHAT and FQNNGV. Trimming removed 5 bases from V and 0 bases from J; junction bases left unmatched: 3. The CDR3 is 14 amino acids. CDR3 DNA sequence: TGTGCCAGCAGCCCGGGGGGGTCCTCCTACGAGCAGTACTTC. It specifies CASSPGGSSYEQYF.